This T cell receptor beta chain appears in the sequencing data of a study of shared T cell receptors in the human thymus. The CDR3 loop spans 18 amino acids. Per germline, CDR1 LNHDA and CDR2 SQIVND (reference sequence). Deletions cut 6 bases from V and 4 bases from J, with 24 bases between. TCRdb's copy holds only in-frame clones and misses some; the assay was immunoSEQ multiplex PCR. The sample records more than 550,000 clones, approximately 89% being singletons. These same data were also listed under a study on human thymus T cells. According to that study: Thymus was obtained from resections taken during corrective heart surgery.

Sequenced: thymocytes. The sequence was obtained from a boy younger than two with a congenital heart defect. V and J are TRBV19 and TRBJ1-4; D gene unclear. Here the CDR3 DNA reads TGTGCCAGTAGCAGTTTTTACGAGACAACGGTACTTAATGAAAAACTGTTTTTT. Translation: CASSSFYETTVLNEKLFF.